This TCR beta chain was documented in a study of blood T cell repertoires in COVID-19. Across the whole study: Samples representing acute and convalescent COVID-19 were sourced from the United States, Italy and Spain. PBMCs, B-cell-depleted T cells, or T cells were the source of the cDNA or gDNA that made up the material.

The CDR3 contains 18 residues. Per germline, CDR1 LGHNA and CDR2 YSLEER. Trimming at V came to 4 bases and at J to 10 bases, leaving 19 bases not matched to a gene. Original processing notes: Cell counts per sample came from amplifying reference gene primers. Generated by immunoSEQ multiplex PCR, the TCRdb table keeps only in-frame clones and is missing some. Clonal size and the V and J genes are those of that table, whereas D and trimming came from the DNA. The table lists some 170,000 clones, about 91% of them singletons. The V and J genes are TRBV4-3 and TRBJ1-6; 7 positions agree with TRBD1. The TCR sequence derives from a woman between 45 and 65 years old with acute or convalescent COVID-19. The specimen was peripheral blood. The CDR3 sequence: CASSPQASGTAIGSPLHF. CDR3 coding DNA: TGCGCCAGCAGCCCGCAAGCGTCGGGGACAGCCATTGGGTCACCCCTCCACTTT.